This T cell receptor (beta chain) is drawn from a study of beta chain features in type 1 diabetes. Whole-study findings and limits: Among all four CD4+ subsets, Type 1 diabetes patients had TCRB CDR3s that were moderately but significantly shorter.

The CDR3 consists of 16 residues. Trimming pared 0 bases from V and 9 bases from J, leaving 18 bases between. Germline V gives CDR1 LGHNA, CDR2 YSLEER. It was via CD45RO/CCR7/CD25/CD127/CD95/CD27 that CD4+ naive, central memory, regulatory and stem cell-like memory cells were sorted. Since all of the isolated RNA was reverse transcribed, expressed TCRB transcripts were what got sequenced. Libraries were prepared by immunoSEQ multiplex PCR; TCRdb keeps only in-frame clonotypes and omits some of them. This table holds 630,000 or so clones, around 15% found once. Remarks on this clone: Antigen unknown.

Sequencing was performed on naive CD4+ T cells from blood. The rearrangement uses TRBV4-3 and TRBJ1-3, with D hard to call. The source of this sequence is a man between 18 and 35 years old with type 1 diabetes. CDR3 nucleotide sequence: TGCGCCAGCAGCCAAGATCCCAGGATAGCTTTGAGCACCATATATTTT. Its protein is CASSQDPRIALSTIYF.